These 14 T cell receptor beta chains came from one sample sequenced in a study of T cell repertoires in cytomegalovirus infection. TCRdb redid the calling of the reads with MiXCR, one entry per CDR3 protein. Of about 920,000 distinct CDR3 sequences listed, about 33% are singletons. These receptors lack a known antigen. The sample here was cultured CD8+ T cells from PBMCs, taken from culture after CMV antigen stimulation. The source is a human donor in good health (CMV status not recorded). Some clones in this sample may be carry-over from other donors' samples.

The rearrangement joins TRBV12-3 or TRBV12-4 to TRBJ2-2; maybe TRBD2 (5 bases). The CDR3 length is 16 residues. Trimming stripped 5 bases from V and 5 bases from J, with 18 bases between. CDR3 in amino acids: CASSPSPGTVTGELFF. CDR3 nucleotide sequence: TGTGCCAGCAGTCCCTCTCCGGGAACGGTGACCGGGGAGCTGTTTTTT.

This clonotype was observed many times. The rearrangement links TRBV7-9 to TRBJ2-3; D not resolved. V lost 5 bases and J 5 bases, leaving 11 bases between the germline ends. CDR1 is SEHNR, CDR2 FQNEAQ, per germline (reference sequence). The CDR3 runs to 13 residues. The DNA for the CDR3 is TGTGCCAGCAGCCCCTCCCGCCGAGATACGCAGTATTTT. The encoded protein is CASSPSRRDTQYF.

The rearrangement uses TRBV25-1 and TRBJ1-1; the match to TRBD1 covers 10 bases. Losses at the gene ends were 4 bases for V and 4 bases for J; bases not matched to a gene: 6. This CDR3 is built from 15 residues. Germline CDR1 MGHDK, CDR2 SYGVNS. CDR3 sequence: CASSGRQGASTEAFF. CDR3 bases: TGTGCCAGCAGTGGCCGACAGGGGGCAAGCACTGAAGCTTTCTTT.

This clonotype was detected ten times or more. The chain recombines TRBV4-1 with TRBJ1-3; D is ambiguous. V was cut by 0 bases and J by 0 bases, with 6 bases left in between. Germline loops: CDR1 MGHRA, CDR2 YSYEKL. The CDR3 contains 15 residues. The CDR3 sequence: CASSQDRSSGNTIYF. The CDR3 nucleotides read TGCGCCAGCAGCCAAGATCGGAGCTCTGGAAACACCATATATTTT.

The gene calls are TRBV5-1 and TRBJ1-1; D gene ambiguous. V was shortened by 0 bases and J by 0 bases, with 15 bases between the two germline ends. Per the germline V gene, CDR1 is SGHRS and CDR2 is YFSETQ. There are 17 residues in the CDR3. CDR3 sequence (DNA): TGCGCCAGCAGCTTGGATAAGGCCCTTCTATTGAACACTGAAGCTTTCTTT. It codes for CASSLDKALLLNTEAFF.

The chain has TRBV28 and TRBJ1-6; D gene unclear. This CDR3 region has 13 residues. With 1 base removed from V and 10 bases from J, the gap between germline ends came to 8 bases. Per the germline V gene, CDR1 is MDHEN and CDR2 is SYDVKM. CDR3 residues: CASSLLEVSPLHF. DNA for the CDR3: TGTGCCAGCAGTTTATTAGAGGTCTCACCCCTCCACTTT.

The chain has TRBV24-1 and TRBJ2-6, with D perhaps matching TRBD1 (6 bases). Germline values: CDR1 KGHDR, CDR2 SFDVKD. The CDR3 sequence is 17 residues long. Trimming shortened V by 1 base and J by 0 bases, and 9 bases separated the two germline ends. CDR3 DNA: TGTGCCACCAGTGATTTCCGGACAGACTCTGGGGCCAACGTCCTGACTTTC. Translating it yields CATSDFRTDSGANVLTF.

V is TRBV20-1 and J is TRBJ2-1; D gene ambiguous. Germline assignment: CDR1 DFQATT and CDR2 SNEGSKA (reference sequence). V was clipped by 3 bases and J by 9 bases, with 15 bases between them. This CDR3 contains 13 residues. The CDR3 sequence: CSASGSRRGEQFF. For the CDR3, the DNA is TGCAGTGCTAGTGGCTCCAGGCGCGGTGAGCAGTTCTTC.

This clonotype has more than one count but fewer than ten. This chain uses TRBV5-4 with TRBJ2-7; perhaps TRBD2 as D (6 bases). V lost 3 bases and J 1 base, leaving 14 bases between the germline ends. This CDR3 is 15 amino acids long. Germline CDR1 SGHNT, CDR2 YYREEE (reference sequence). The CDR3 coding sequence is TGTGCCAGCAGCTACTGGAGGGCTGGGTCCTACGAGCAGTACTTC. It yields the protein CASSYWRAGSYEQYF. Variable domain in full (rest from reference TRBV5-4 and TRBJ2-7): ETGVTQSPTHLIKTRGQQVTLRCSSQSGHNTVSWYQQALGQGPQFIFQYYREEENGRGNFPPRFSGLQFPNYSSELNVNALELDDSALYLCASSYWRAGSYEQYFGPGTRLTVT.

The chain has TRBV4-1 and TRBJ1-1, with D unresolved. CDR3 length equals 15 residues. Germline values: CDR1 MGHRA, CDR2 YSYEKL. V was trimmed by 4 bases and J by 1 base, leaving 13 bases between them. CDR3 sequence: CASSPEAGGNTEAFF. CDR3 nucleotides: TGCGCCAGCAGCCCGGAGGCAGGAGGGAACACTGAAGCTTTCTTT.

The V call is TRBV4-1, the J call TRBJ1-2; no definite D call. The length of the CDR3 is 14 residues. Per germline, CDR1 MGHRA and CDR2 YSYEKL. V lost 0 bases, J lost 4 bases, and 9 bases lay in between. The CDR3 nucleotides are TGCGCCAGCAGCCAAGACCTCGACCGCTATGGCTACACCTTC. This encodes CASSQDLDRYGYTF.

This clonotype was found a few times. V usage is TRBV6-5 and J usage is TRBJ1-1; 9 bases agree with TRBD1. The CDR3 has 17 residues. The junction had 6 bases not matched to a gene; V was cut back by 0 bases and J by 1 base. Germline lookup yields CDR1 MNHEY and CDR2 SVGAGI. The CDR3 DNA sequence: TGTGCCAGCAGTTACTCCCCGGACAGGGGTCAGAACACTGAAGCTTTCTTT. It encodes CASSYSPDRGQNTEAFF.

The chain uses TRBV19 and TRBJ1-3, with a possible D match to TRBD1 (5 bases). V lost 0 bases to trimming and J lost 0 bases, with 21 bases between them. CDR1 is LNHDA and CDR2 is SQIVND in the germline V gene (reference sequence). The CDR3 totals 20 residues. CDR3 sequence (DNA): TGTGCCAGTAGTATAGATCCTCCGGGACCCCAGCGAGGCTCTGGAAACACCATATATTTT. It yields the protein CASSIDPPGPQRGSGNTIYF.

This clonotype appeared a few times. The J gene is TRBJ2-7, the V gene TRBV12-3 or TRBV12-4, with 7 bases lining up with TRBD2. After removal of 8 bases from V and 2 bases from J, the junction contained 3 bases not matched to a gene. CDR3 length: 12 residues. CDR3 coding DNA: TGTGCCAGCCAGGGACTAACCTACGAGCAGTACTTC. Its translation: CASQGLTYEQYF.